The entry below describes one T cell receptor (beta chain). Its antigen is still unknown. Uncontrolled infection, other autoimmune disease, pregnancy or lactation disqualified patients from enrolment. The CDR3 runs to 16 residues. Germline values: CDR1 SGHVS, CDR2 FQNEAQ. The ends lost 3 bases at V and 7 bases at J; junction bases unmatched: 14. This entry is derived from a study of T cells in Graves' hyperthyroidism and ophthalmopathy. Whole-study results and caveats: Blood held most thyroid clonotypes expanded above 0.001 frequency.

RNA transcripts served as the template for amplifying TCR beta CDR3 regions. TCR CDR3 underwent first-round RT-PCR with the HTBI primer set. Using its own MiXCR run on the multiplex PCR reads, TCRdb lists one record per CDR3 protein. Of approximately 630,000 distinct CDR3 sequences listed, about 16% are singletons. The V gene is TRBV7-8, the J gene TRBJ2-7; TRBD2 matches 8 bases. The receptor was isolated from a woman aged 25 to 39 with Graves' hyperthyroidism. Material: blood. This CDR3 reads CASSFPQKGLVVEQYF. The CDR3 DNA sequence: TGTGCCAGCAGCTTCCCCCAAAAGGGACTAGTGGTAGAGCAGTACTTC.